The rows below give T cell receptor beta chains drawn from one sample of a study of patients and donors after allogeneic stem cell transplantation. TCRdb recomputed calls from the RT-PCR reads with MiXCR, one row per CDR3 protein. Of around 170,000 distinct CDR3 sequences detected, 24% appear once; the ten largest clones hold 20% to 30%. Sequencing was carried out using blood, either unsorted or a sorted T cell fraction (not recorded which). The receptor set was obtained from a human donor who was either an allogeneic HSCT recipient or a stem cell or donor lymphocyte infusion donor (not recorded which). It is not recorded whose cells these are; they may come from a transplant donor. The CDR3 runs from the conserved cysteine through the conserved F or W. Fields, in order: clone size, J gene, V gene, D gene, CDR3 protein, CDR3 DNA. D genes are given only for firm matches. Only some rows state a clone size, as once, few, many or a class for expanded clones.

>few|TRBJ1-2|TRBV12-3/TRBV12-4|TRBD1
CASSPGQGARGYTF
TGTGCCAGCAGCCCGGGACAGGGGGCGCGTGGCTACACCTTC
>.|TRBJ1-4|TRBV20-1|TRBD1
CSARDRKIEKLFF
TGCAGTGCTAGGGACAGGAAAATTGAAAAACTGTTTTTT
>few|TRBJ2-3|TRBV27|.
CASSFRLTTDTQYF
TGTGCCAGCAGTTTTAGACTGACCACAGATACGCAGTATTTT
>.|TRBJ1-5|TRBV5-5|.
CASTPDPGSQPQHF
TGTGCCAGCACCCCGGACCCAGGGAGTCAGCCCCAGCATTTT
>.|TRBJ2-1|TRBV7-3|.
CASSLKGYNEQFF
TGTGCCAGCAGCTTAAAAGGGTACAATGAGCAGTTCTTC
>.|TRBJ2-1|TRBV20-1|.
CSAFTAAGVVLDEQFF
TGCAGTGCCTTTACGGCGGCAGGGGTGGTTTTGGATGAGCAGTTCTTC
>.|TRBJ2-1|TRBV5-1|TRBD1
CASSRGQGGTYNEQFF
TGCGCCAGCAGCAGAGGACAGGGGGGCACCTACAATGAGCAGTTCTTC
>few|TRBJ2-2|TRBV5-6|.
CASSLVRDSPGELFF
TGTGCCAGCAGCTTGGTCAGGGATAGTCCCGGGGAGCTGTTTTTT
>few|TRBJ2-7|TRBV6-5|TRBD1
CASSYSTGADEQYF
TGTGCCAGCAGTTACTCGACAGGGGCGGACGAGCAGTACTTC
>few|TRBJ2-1|TRBV7-9|.
CASSTPVLGEQFF
TGTGCCAGCAGCACCCCCGTTTTGGGTGAGCAGTTCTTC
>.|TRBJ1-2|TRBV29-1|.
CSVGGVTYGYTF
TGCAGCGTCGGAGGGGTCACCTATGGCTACACCTTC
>.|TRBJ2-2|TRBV4-2|TRBD2
CASSQVLAGGPAELFF
TGTGCCAGCAGCCAAGTGCTAGCGGGGGGACCGGCGGAGCTGTTTTTT
>few|TRBJ2-7|TRBV18|TRBD2
CASSSSLAGENYEQYF
TGTGCCAGCTCATCGTCACTAGCGGGAGAAAACTACGAGCAGTACTTC
>.|TRBJ2-5|TRBV12-3/TRBV12-4|TRBD1
CASSTIKIDRGVRETQYF
TGTGCCAGCAGCACCATAAAGATCGACAGGGGGGTCCGGGAGACCCAGTACTTC
>.|TRBJ2-2|TRBV3-1|.
CASSQGAGELFF
TGTGCCAGCAGCCAAGGGGCCGGGGAGCTGTTTTTT
>many|TRBJ1-1|TRBV7-9|.
CASSFIQDLNTEAFF
TGTGCCAGCAGCTTTATCCAGGACTTGAACACTGAAGCTTTCTTT
>.|TRBJ2-7|TRBV5-5|TRBD2
CASSLGLAGGFSYEQYF
TGTGCCAGCAGCCTAGGACTAGCGGGAGGGTTCTCCTACGAGCAGTACTTC
>few|TRBJ2-7|TRBV3-1|.
CASSQYDEQYF
TGTGCCAGCAGCCAATATGACGAGCAGTACTTC
>large|TRBJ2-7|TRBV20-1|TRBD2
CSAAASGSYEQYF
TGCAGTGCAGCAGCTAGCGGGAGCTACGAGCAGTACTTC
>few|TRBJ2-1|TRBV3-1|TRBD2
CASSSTGTSRNEQFF
TGTGCCAGCAGCTCAACCGGGACTAGCCGGAATGAGCAGTTCTTC
>few|TRBJ2-7|TRBV10-3|.
CAINSGTSFYEQYF
TGTGCCATAAACTCCGGAACTTCTTTCTACGAGCAGTACTTC
>.|TRBJ1-3|TRBV12-3/TRBV12-4|TRBD1
CASSSRDRGFSGNTIYF
TGTGCCAGCAGTTCCCGGGACAGGGGTTTCTCTGGAAACACCATATATTTT
>.|TRBJ2-3|TRBV7-7|.
CASSPLPGATQYF
TGTGCCAGCAGTCCTCTCCCGGGGGCTACGCAGTATTTT
>few|TRBJ2-7|TRBV27|.
CASSSPTDRYEQYF
TGTGCCAGCAGTTCCCCCACGGACAGATACGAGCAGTACTTC
>.|TRBJ1-1|TRBV14|.
CASSQVGHTEAFF
TGTGCCAGCAGCCAAGTGGGTCACACTGAAGCTTTCTTT
>.|TRBJ1-5|TRBV20-1|TRBD1
CSATGTGEYQPQHF
TGCAGTGCTACCGGGACAGGGGAGTATCAGCCCCAGCATTTT
>.|TRBJ2-7|TRBV20-1|TRBD2
CSAGPSGGFLGEQYF
TGCAGTGCGGGCCCTAGCGGGGGTTTCCTAGGCGAGCAGTACTTC
>.|TRBJ2-7|TRBV29-1|.
CSVMPGLGDYEQYF
TGCAGCGTGATGCCGGGACTGGGGGACTACGAGCAGTACTTC
>.|TRBJ1-1|TRBV20-1|.
CSARDPRNAEAFF
TGCAGTGCTAGGGACCCAAGGAACGCTGAAGCTTTCTTT
>few|TRBJ1-1|TRBV4-2|.
CASSQVEPLNTEAFF
TGTGCCAGCAGCCAAGTGGAGCCCTTGAACACTGAAGCTTTCTTT
>.|TRBJ1-2|TRBV20-1|TRBD1
CSAERGQDNYGYTF
TGCAGTGCAGAACGCGGACAGGACAACTATGGCTACACCTTC